The T cell receptor beta chain described here comes from a study of T cells after yellow fever vaccination. For the study at large: It was SMART-Seq v4 Ultra Low Input that prepared the fractions with low cell numbers. Overall study results and limits: Most primary-vaccination clones recurred post-booster (roughly 96% CD4, 88% CD8). Abundant clonotypes (contaminants from the bulk population) could be present in FACS-sorted repertoires.

They built TCR cDNA with 5'RACE template switching, a step that put in a universal primer site and UMIs. Each CDR3 protein is one row after TCRdb ran MiXCR on the 5' RACE reads. The profile shows 300,000 to 400,000 distinct CDR3 sequences, more than 5.5% of them singletons. This clonotype was detected a few times. Its antigen is unidentified. Germline lookup yields CDR1 LGHDT and CDR2 YNNKEL (reference sequence). V was cut by 4 bases and J by 0 bases, with 16 bases left in between. This CDR3 is 16 amino acids long. V usage is TRBV3-1 and J usage is TRBJ2-7, with D perhaps TRBD1 (5 bases). The source is a man aged 25-40 years who received the YFV17D yellow fever vaccine. The sequencing used PBMCs, collected 5 days after the yellow fever booster vaccination. The CDR3 nucleotides read TGTGCCAGCAGCCCCTTTCAAGGGGCGAGCTCCTACGAGCAGTACTTC. This sequence encodes CASSPFQGASSYEQYF.